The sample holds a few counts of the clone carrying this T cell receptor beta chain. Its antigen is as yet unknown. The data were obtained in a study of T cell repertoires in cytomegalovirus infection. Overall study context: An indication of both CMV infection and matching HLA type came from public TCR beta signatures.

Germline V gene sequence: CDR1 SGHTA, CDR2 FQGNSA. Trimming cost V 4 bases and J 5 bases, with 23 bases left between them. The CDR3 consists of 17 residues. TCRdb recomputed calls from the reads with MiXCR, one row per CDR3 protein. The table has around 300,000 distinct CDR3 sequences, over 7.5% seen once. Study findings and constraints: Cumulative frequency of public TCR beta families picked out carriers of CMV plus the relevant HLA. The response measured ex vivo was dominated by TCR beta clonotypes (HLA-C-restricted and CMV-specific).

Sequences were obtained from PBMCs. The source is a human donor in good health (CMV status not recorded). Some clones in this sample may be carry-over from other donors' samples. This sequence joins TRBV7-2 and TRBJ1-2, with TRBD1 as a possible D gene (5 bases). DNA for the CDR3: TGTGCCAGCAGCTCTCGCCAAACGGGACGGGGAATTTATGGCTACACCTTC. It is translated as CASSSRQTGRGIYGYTF. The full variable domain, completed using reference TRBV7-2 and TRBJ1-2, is GAGVSQSPSNKVTEKGKDVELRCDPISGHTALYWYRQSLGQGLEFLIYFQGNSAPDKSGLPSDRFSAERTGGSVSTLTIQRTQQEDSAVYLCASSSRQTGRGIYGYTFGSGTRLTVV.